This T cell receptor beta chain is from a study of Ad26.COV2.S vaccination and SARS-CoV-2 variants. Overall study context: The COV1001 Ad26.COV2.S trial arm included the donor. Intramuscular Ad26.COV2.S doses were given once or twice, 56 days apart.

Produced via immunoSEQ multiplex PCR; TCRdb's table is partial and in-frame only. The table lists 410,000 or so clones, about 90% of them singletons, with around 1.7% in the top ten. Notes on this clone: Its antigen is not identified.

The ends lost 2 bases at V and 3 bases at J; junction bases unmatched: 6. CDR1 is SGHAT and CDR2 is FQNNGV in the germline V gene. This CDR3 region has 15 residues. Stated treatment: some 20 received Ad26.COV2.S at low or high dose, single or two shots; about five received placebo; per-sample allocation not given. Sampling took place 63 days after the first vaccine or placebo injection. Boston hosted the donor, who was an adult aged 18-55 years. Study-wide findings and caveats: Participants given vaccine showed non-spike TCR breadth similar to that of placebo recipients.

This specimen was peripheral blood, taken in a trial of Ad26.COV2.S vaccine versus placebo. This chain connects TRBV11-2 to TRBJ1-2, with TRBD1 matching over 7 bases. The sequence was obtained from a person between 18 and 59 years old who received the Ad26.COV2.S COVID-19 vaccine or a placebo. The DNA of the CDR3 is TGTGCCAGCAGCTTATTACAGGGGATAGACTATGGCTACACCTTC. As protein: CASSLLQGIDYGYTF.